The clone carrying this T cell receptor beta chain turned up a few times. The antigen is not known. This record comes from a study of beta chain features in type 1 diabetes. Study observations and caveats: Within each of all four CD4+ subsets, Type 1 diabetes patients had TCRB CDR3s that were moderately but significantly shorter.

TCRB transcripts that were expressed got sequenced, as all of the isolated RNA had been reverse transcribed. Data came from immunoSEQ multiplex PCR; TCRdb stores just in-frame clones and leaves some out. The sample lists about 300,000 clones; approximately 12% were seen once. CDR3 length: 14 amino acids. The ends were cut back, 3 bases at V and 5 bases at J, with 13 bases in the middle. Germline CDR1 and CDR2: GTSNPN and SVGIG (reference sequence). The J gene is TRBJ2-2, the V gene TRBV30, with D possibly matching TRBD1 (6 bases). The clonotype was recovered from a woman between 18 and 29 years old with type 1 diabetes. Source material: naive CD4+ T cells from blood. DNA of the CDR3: TGTGCCTGGAGCAACAGGGTAGTAACCGGGGAGCTGTTTTTT. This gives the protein CAWSNRVVTGELFF.